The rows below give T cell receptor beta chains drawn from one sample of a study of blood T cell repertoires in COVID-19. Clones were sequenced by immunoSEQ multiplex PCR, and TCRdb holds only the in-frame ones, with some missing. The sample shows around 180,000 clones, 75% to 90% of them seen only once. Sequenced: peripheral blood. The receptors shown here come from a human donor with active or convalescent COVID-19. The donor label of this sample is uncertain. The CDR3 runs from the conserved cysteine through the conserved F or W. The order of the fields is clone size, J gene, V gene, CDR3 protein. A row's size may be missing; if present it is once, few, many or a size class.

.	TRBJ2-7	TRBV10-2	CASTLGGNYEQYF
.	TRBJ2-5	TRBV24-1	CATSESVQQETQYF
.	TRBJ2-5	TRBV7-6	CASSLLARETQYF
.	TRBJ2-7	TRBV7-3	CASMSDQGSEQVYF
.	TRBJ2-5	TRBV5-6	CASSSRLLLQETQYF
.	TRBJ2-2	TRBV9	CASSPRGGYTGELFF
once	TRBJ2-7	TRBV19	CASSPQGLAGLTYEQYF
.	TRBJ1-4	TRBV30	CACPGATNEKLFF
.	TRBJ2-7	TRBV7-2	CASSPYGRNFYEQYF
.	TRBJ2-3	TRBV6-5	CASSGGAADTQYF
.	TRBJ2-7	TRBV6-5	CASRPDRSTYEQYF
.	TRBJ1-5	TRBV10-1	CASSGYQGGSNQPQHF
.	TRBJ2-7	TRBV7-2	CASSLSYEQYF
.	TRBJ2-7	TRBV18	CASSPGQGPYEQYF
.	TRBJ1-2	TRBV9	CASSAAVGQGGNGYTF
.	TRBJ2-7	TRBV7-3	CASSLQSGQGSYEQYF
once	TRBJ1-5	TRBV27	CASSLKAGRDQPQHF
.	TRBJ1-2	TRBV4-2	CASSQAGQGHYGYTF
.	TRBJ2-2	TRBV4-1	CASSQQGNTGELFF
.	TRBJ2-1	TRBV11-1	CASSLQAGGSYNEQFF
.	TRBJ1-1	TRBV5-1	CASSLTGNTEAFF
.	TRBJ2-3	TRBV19	CASSPRGASDTQYF
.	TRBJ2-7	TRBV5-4	CASSLRAAGGRSNEQYF
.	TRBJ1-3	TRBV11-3	CASSLGKGANTIYF
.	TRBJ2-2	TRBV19	CASSPRQGIVTGELFF
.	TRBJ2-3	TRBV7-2	CASSLVVGGTDTQYF
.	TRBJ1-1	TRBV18	CASSDGTPGYTEAFF
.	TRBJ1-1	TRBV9	CASSVQQGAGTEAFF
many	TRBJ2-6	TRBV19	CACKGQAYSGANVLTF
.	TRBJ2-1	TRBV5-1	CASSTGLAGVDEQFF
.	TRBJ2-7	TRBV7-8	CASSQTGRREQYF
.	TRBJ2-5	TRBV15	CATSRGLGAQQETQYF
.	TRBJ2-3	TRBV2	CASSRTGTQYF
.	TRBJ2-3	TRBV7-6	CASSLAASGGVVTQYF
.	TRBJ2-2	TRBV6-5	CASSYYGTYTGELFF
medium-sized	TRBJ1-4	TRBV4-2	CASRKGGIVEKLFF
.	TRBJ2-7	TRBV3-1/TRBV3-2	CASSFGPRDEQYF
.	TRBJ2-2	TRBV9	CASSVGYPRQGANTGELFF
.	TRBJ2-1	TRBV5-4	CASGREAWEEQFF
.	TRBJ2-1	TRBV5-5	CASSPGVGEQFF
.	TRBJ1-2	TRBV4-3	CASSQLGQGAFSYGYTF
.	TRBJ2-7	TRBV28	CATRGPSAYEQYF
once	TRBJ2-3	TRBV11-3	CASALGETSGIGTDTQYF
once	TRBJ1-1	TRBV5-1	CASSQGAEAFF
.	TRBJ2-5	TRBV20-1	CSASWDRGRPETQYF
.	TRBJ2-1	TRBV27	CASSSGTGYNEQFF
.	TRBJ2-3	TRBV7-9	CASIREVTDTQYF
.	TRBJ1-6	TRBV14	CASSQNRVPGALHF
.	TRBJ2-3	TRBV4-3	CASSQAPNGADTQYF
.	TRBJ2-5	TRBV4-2	CASSQEQIQETQYF
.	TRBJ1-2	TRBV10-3	CAITPGQGGDGYTF